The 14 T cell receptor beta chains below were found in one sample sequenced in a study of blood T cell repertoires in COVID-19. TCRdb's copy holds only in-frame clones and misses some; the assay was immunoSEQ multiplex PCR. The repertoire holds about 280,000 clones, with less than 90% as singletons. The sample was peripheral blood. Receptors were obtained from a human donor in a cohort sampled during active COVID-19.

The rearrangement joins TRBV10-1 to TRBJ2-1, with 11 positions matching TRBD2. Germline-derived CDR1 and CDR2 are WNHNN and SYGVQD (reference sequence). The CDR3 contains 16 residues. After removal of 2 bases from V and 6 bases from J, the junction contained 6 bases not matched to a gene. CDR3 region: CASSEVSGTSGNEQFF. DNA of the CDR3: TGCGCCAGCAGTGAGGTTTCCGGGACTAGCGGCAATGAGCAGTTCTTC.

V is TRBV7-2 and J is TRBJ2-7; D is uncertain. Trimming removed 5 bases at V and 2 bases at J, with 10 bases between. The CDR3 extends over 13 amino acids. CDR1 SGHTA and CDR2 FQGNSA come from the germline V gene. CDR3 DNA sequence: TGTGCCAGCAGCGCGGCCGCAACCTACGAGCAGTACTTC. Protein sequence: CASSAAATYEQYF.

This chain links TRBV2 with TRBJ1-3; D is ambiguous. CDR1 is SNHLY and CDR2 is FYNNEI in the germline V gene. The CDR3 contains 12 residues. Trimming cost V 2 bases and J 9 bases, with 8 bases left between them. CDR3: CASSETAATIYF. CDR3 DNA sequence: TGTGCCAGCAGTGAAACCGCGGCCACCATATATTTT.

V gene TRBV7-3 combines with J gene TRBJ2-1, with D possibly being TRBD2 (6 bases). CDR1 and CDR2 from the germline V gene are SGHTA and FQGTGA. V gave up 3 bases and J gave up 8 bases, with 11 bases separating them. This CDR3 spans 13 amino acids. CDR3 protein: CASSFGTRDEQFF. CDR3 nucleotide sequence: TGTGCCAGCAGCTTTGGGACTCGTGATGAGCAGTTCTTC.

The CDR3 bases are TGTGCCAGTAGTAACGGTGGGCTCATTTCCTACAATGAGCAGTTCTTC. It yields the protein CASSNGGLISYNEQFF. V is TRBV19 and J is TRBJ2-1; D is undetermined. The CDR3 runs to 16 residues. The germline V gene encodes CDR1 LNHDA and CDR2 SQIVND (reference sequence). V lost 4 bases and J lost 1, with 14 bases in between.

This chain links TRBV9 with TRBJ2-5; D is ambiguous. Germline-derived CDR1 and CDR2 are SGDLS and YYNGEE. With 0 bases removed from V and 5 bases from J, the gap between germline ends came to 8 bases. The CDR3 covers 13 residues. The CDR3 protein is CASSVGGFETQYF. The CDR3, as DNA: TGTGCCAGCAGCGTAGGAGGTTTTGAGACCCAGTACTTC.

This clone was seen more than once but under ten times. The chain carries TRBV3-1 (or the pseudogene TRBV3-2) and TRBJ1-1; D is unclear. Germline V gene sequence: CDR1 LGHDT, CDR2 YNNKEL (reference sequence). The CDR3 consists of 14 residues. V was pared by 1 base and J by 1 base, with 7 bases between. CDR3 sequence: CASSQGLWNTEAFF. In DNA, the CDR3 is TGTGCCAGCAGCCAAGGACTTTGGAACACTGAAGCTTTCTTT.

The CDR3 bases are TGTGCCAGCAGCCTCGGGACTAGCGGATTTTACAATGAGCAGTTCTTC. Translation gives CASSLGTSGFYNEQFF. The chain combines TRBV5-6 with TRBJ2-1, with 11 positions matching TRBD2. J was trimmed by 4 bases and V by 4 bases; bases with no gene match: 7. CDR3 length: 16 amino acids. Germline assignment: CDR1 SGHDT and CDR2 YYEEEE.

In DNA form, the CDR3 reads TGTGCCAGCAGTCCCGACAGTATCTATGGCTACACCTTC. It is translated as CASSPDSIYGYTF. This sequence joins TRBV28 and TRBJ1-2; TRBD1 might be the D (5 bases). The CDR3 loop spans 13 amino acids. V lost 5 bases and J lost 4, with 11 bases in between. Looked up from germline, CDR1 is MDHEN and CDR2 is SYDVKM.

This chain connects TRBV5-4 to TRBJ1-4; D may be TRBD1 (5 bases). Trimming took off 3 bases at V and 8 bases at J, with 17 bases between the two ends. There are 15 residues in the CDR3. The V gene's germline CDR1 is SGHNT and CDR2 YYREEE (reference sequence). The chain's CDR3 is CASSSDGGGLEKLFF. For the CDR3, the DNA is TGTGCCAGCAGCTCGGACGGGGGTGGTTTAGAAAAACTGTTTTTT. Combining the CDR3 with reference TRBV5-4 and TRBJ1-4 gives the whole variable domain ETGVTQSPTHLIKTRGQQVTLRCSSQSGHNTVSWYQQALGQGPQFIFQYYREEENGRGNFPPRFSGLQFPNYSSELNVNALELDDSALYLCASSSDGGGLEKLFFGSGTQLSVL.

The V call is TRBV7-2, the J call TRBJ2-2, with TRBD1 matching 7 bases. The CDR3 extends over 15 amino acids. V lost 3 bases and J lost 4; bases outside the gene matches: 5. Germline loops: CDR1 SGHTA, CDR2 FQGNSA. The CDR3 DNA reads TGTGCCAGCAGCTTTCGGGACAGTGGCACCGGGGAGCTGTTTTTT. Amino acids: CASSFRDSGTGELFF.

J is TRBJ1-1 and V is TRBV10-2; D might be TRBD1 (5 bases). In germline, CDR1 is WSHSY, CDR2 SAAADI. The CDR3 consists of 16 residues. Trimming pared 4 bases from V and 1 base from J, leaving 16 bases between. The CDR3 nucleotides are TGCGCCAGCAGTGCTTTTGACAGATCCGGGAACACTGAAGCTTTCTTT. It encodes CASSAFDRSGNTEAFF.

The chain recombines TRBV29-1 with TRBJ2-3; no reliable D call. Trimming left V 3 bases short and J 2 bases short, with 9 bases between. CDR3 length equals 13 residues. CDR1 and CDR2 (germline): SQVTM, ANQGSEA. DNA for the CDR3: TGCAGCGTTGATGAGACTTTCACAGATACGCAGTATTTT. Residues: CSVDETFTDTQYF.

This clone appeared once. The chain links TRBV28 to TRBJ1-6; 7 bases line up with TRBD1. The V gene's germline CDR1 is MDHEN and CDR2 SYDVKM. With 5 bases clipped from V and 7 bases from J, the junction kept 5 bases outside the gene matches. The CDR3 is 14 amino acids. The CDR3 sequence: CASSLGQVNSPLHF. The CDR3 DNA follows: TGTGCCAGCAGTCTTGGACAGGTGAATTCACCCCTCCACTTT.